The 16 T cell receptor beta chains below were found in one sample sequenced in a study of cytomegalovirus exposure and HLA in healthy donors. The PCR used 60 Vbeta and 13 Jbeta primers. Assay: immunoSEQ multiplex PCR; the TCRdb copy retains only in-frame clones and omits some. The sample lists roughly 120,000 clones; 75% to 90% were seen once. The sample comprised PBMCs. The receptors here all came from a man in his forties in good health and CMV-seronegative.

The chain uses TRBV19 and TRBJ2-5, with D possibly TRBD1 on 5 matching bases. This CDR3 is 15 amino acids long. V gave up 4 bases and J gave up 5 bases, with 17 bases separating them. In germline, CDR1 is LNHDA, CDR2 SQIVND (reference sequence). The CDR3 region has the DNA TGTGCCAGTAGTAGGGGCAGGGCTGCCTGGGAGACCCAGTACTTC. It yields the protein CASSRGRAAWETQYF.

The chain has TRBV28 and TRBJ1-5, with 8 bases identical to TRBD1. This CDR3 is built from 21 residues. V lost 5 bases to trimming and J lost 0 bases; unmatched junction nucleotides: 21. The V gene's germline CDR1 is MDHEN and CDR2 SYDVKM. CDR3 sequence reads: CASSPLTTISGTGYSNQPQHF. CDR3 nucleotide sequence: TGTGCCAGCAGTCCGCTCACAACGATCTCCGGGACAGGTTATAGCAATCAGCCCCAGCATTTT. Supplemented by reference TRBV28 and TRBJ1-5, the full variable domain reads DVKVTQSSRYLVKRTGEKVFLECVQDMDHENMFWYRQDPGLGLRLIYFSYDVKMKEKGDIPEGYSVSREKKERFSLILESASTNQTSMYLCASSPLTTISGTGYSNQPQHFGDGTRLSIL.

The chain couples TRBV5-5 to TRBJ2-4; 7 bases fit TRBD1. The CDR3 runs 16 residues. V lost 3 bases to trimming and J lost 4 bases; unmatched junction nucleotides: 10. Germline-derived CDR1 and CDR2 are SGHKS and YYEKEE (reference sequence). The CDR3 sequence: CASSSATGVRKNIQYF. The CDR3, as DNA: TGTGCCAGCAGCTCGGCCACAGGGGTACGGAAAAACATTCAGTACTTC.

The table lists this clone with a few counts. The V call is TRBV30, the J call TRBJ2-3, with D possibly TRBD1 on 5 matching bases. This CDR3 comprises 15 residues. V was clipped by 0 bases and J by 2 bases, with 12 bases between them. Germline V lookup: CDR1 GTSNPN, CDR2 SVGIG (reference sequence). The CDR3, as DNA: TGTGCCTGGAGTGTAAAGTTGGGGCACACAGATACGCAGTATTTT. Residues: CAWSVKLGHTDTQYF.

The chain is built from TRBV15 and TRBJ2-7; D gene ambiguous. V shed 0 bases and J shed 3 bases, with 6 bases lying between them. The V gene's germline CDR1 is LNHNV and CDR2 YYDKDF (reference sequence). This CDR3 spans 13 amino acids. CDR3 sequence: CATSRDPSYEQYF. DNA for the CDR3: TGTGCCACCAGCAGAGATCCTAGCTACGAGCAGTACTTC.

This clone turned up a few times. The chain is built from TRBV9 and TRBJ1-1, with D perhaps matching TRBD1 (6 bases). Germline loops: CDR1 SGDLS, CDR2 YYNGEE. This CDR3 spans 16 amino acids. V was pared by 7 bases and J by 5 bases, with 24 bases between. This CDR3 reads CASDVRDTTRWTEAFF. The CDR3 DNA sequence: TGTGCCAGCGACGTCCGGGACACCACTCGATGGACTGAAGCTTTCTTT.

The V gene is TRBV6-1, the J gene TRBJ2-3; 14 nucleotides line up with TRBD2. Germline V gene sequence: CDR1 MNHNS, CDR2 SASEGT. The V gene end was trimmed by 6 bases and the J gene end by 6 bases; junction bases not matched to a gene: 2. The CDR3 has 14 residues. The CDR3 is CASRGTSGSDTQYF. DNA for the CDR3: TGTGCCAGCAGAGGGACTAGCGGGAGTGATACGCAGTATTTT.

The CDR3 region is CASSATWGDGYTF. CDR3 bases: TGTGCCAGCAGCGCCACATGGGGCGATGGCTACACCTTC. V is TRBV7-2 and J is TRBJ1-2, with D perhaps TRBD1 (5 bases). From germline, CDR1 is SGHTA and CDR2 FQGNSA. With 5 bases removed from V and 6 bases from J, the gap between germline ends came to 13 bases. This CDR3 spans 13 amino acids.

The CDR3 sequence: CASRKGAGVNNEQFF. CDR3 bases: TGTGCCAGCAGAAAAGGGGCGGGGGTGAACAATGAGCAGTTCTTC. V usage is TRBV6-5 and J usage is TRBJ2-1, with TRBD2 identical over 7 bases. V lost 6 bases and J lost 5; bases outside the gene matches: 10. Germline values: CDR1 MNHEY, CDR2 SVGAGI. The CDR3 has 15 residues.

The chain couples TRBV27 to TRBJ2-7; D gene uncertain. The CDR3 is made up of 11 amino acids. Germline lookup yields CDR1 MNHEY and CDR2 SMNVEV (reference sequence). V lost 7 bases to trimming and J lost 3 bases, with 7 bases between them. In DNA, the CDR3 is TGTGCCAGCATGTCGGTCTACGAGCAGTACTTC. It codes for CASMSVYEQYF.

This chain links TRBV2 with TRBJ2-7; D is unclear. The CDR3 contains 11 residues. CDR1 is SNHLY, CDR2 FYNNEI, per germline. V shed 4 bases and J shed 3 bases, with 4 bases lying between them. CDR3 DNA sequence: TGTGCCAGCAGTGGCAGCTACGAGCAGTACTTC. Its protein is CASSGSYEQYF.

This rearrangement joins TRBV2 to TRBJ2-1; 7 bases are shared with TRBD1. The J segment lost 6 bases and the V segment lost 8 bases, leaving 7 bases of the junction unmatched. The CDR3 contains 13 residues. Per germline, CDR1 SNHLY and CDR2 FYNNEI. The CDR3 spells CASGLWDSNEQFF. CDR3 in DNA: TGTGCCAGCGGTTTGTGGGACAGCAATGAGCAGTTCTTC.

This clone was detected a few times. V is TRBV6-5 and J is TRBJ2-7; TRBD2 matches at 10 bases. Germline V CDR1 and CDR2: MNHEY, SVGAGI. The J segment lost 3 bases and the V segment lost 7 bases, leaving 9 bases of the junction unmatched. The CDR3 covers 15 residues. As DNA, the CDR3 is TGTGCCAGCACCCGAATGGCTAGCGGGAGCTACGAGCAGTACTTC. Residues: CASTRMASGSYEQYF.

The chain is built from TRBV5-5 and TRBJ1-2; 7 nucleotides match TRBD1. The germline V gene has CDR1 SGHKS and CDR2 YYEKEE (reference sequence). CDR3 length: 13 amino acids. V lost 2 bases and J lost 6; bases outside the gene matches: 4. The DNA for the CDR3 is TGTGCCAGCAGCTTAAACAGGGGTGATGGCTACACCTTC. It encodes CASSLNRGDGYTF.

V usage is TRBV6-5 and J usage is TRBJ1-5; D gene uncertain. Germline loops: CDR1 MNHEY, CDR2 SVGAGI. The CDR3 has 15 amino acids. V dropped 5 bases and J dropped 4 bases, with 15 bases sitting between them. Here the CDR3 DNA reads TGTGCCAGCAGTCCACAGCATTTTCCTAATCAGCCCCAGCATTTT. Its protein product is CASSPQHFPNQPQHF.

The chain recombines TRBV5-1 with TRBJ2-7; TRBD2 matches 15 bases. In germline, CDR1 is SGHRS, CDR2 YFSETQ. Germline trimming cut 4 bases from V and 1 base from J; bases unmatched to any gene: 6. This CDR3 region has 17 residues. The CDR3 here is CASSPGLAGGPSYEQYF. The CDR3 coding sequence is TGCGCCAGCAGCCCAGGACTAGCGGGGGGGCCTTCCTACGAGCAGTACTTC. Full variable domain (remainder filled in from reference TRBV5-1 and TRBJ2-7): KAGVTQTPRYLIKTRGQQVTLSCSPISGHRSVSWYQQTPGQGLQFLFEYFSETQRNKGNFPGRFSGRQFSNSRSEMNVSTLELGDSALYLCASSPGLAGGPSYEQYFGPGTRLTVT.